This T cell receptor (beta chain) was recovered during a study of blood T cell repertoires in COVID-19. The protocol was immunoSEQ multiplex PCR, while the TCRdb copy is restricted to in-frame clones and leaves out a portion. Among approximately 130,000 clones listed, 70% to 90% were seen once. Per germline, CDR1 MNHNY and CDR2 SVGAGI (reference sequence). The CDR3 has 16 amino acids. V shed 4 bases and J shed 3 bases, with 17 bases lying between them. The source material was peripheral blood. V usage is TRBV6-6 and J usage is TRBJ2-3; D is possibly TRBD2 (6 bases). The sequence was collected from a human donor in a cohort sampled during active COVID-19. The CDR3: CASSSSGRPTTDTQYF. The CDR3 nucleotides are TGTGCCAGCAGTTCCTCCGGGAGACCCACAACAGATACGCAGTATTTT.